The 19 T cell receptor beta chains reported below all come from one sample, sequenced in a study of T cells in women clearing cervical HPV infection. Clones were read by immunoSEQ multiplex PCR, and TCRdb kept only the in-frame ones, dropping some. The repertoire table contains tens of thousands of clones. Sequenced: blood buffy coat. These receptors originate from a woman aged 18 to 69 with a cervical HPV16 infection that either progressed to CIN3+ or cleared (not recorded which).

For this clone: The read ends 3 residues early relative to the CDR3; the germline J gene fills the gap. This sequence joins TRBV19 and TRBJ2-3; 9 positions match TRBD1. This CDR3 has 16 residues. The germline gives CDR1 LNHDA, CDR2 SQIVND (reference sequence). CDR3 DNA, as far as it was read: TGTGCCAGTAGTCTCGGGACAGGGTGGGAAGGTCAGCCG. The encoded protein is CASSLGTGWEGQP. The whole CDR3 protein reads CASSLGTGWEGQPQYF.

Points on this clone: The read is 3 residues too short to cover the CDR3 end, so that end is filled in from the germline J gene. The rearrangement links TRBV7-9 to TRBJ2-7; 8 bases are shared with TRBD1. Germline V lookup: CDR1 SEHNR, CDR2 FQNEAQ (reference sequence). The CDR3 is made up of 15 amino acids. Trimming cost V 5 bases and J 6 bases; bases outside gene matches: 12. The CDR3 bases that were read are TGTGCCAGCAGCGCCATCCAGGGGGCCGATGGCGAG. This gives the protein CASSAIQGADGE. The whole CDR3 sequence reads CASSAIQGADGEQYF.

Of note for this clone: With the read ending 3 residues before the CDR3 end, the germline J gene is used to fill in that end. V usage is TRBV5-4 and J usage is TRBJ2-2; 7 bases are shared with TRBD2. The V segment lost 4 bases and the J segment 8 bases; nucleotides outside the gene matches: 5. The CDR3 is 13 amino acids. Germline values: CDR1 SGHNT, CDR2 YYREEE (reference sequence). The CDR3 bases that were read are TGTGCCAGCAGCGTACGGGGGGTTGGGGAG. It codes for CASSVRGVGE. The complete CDR3 sequence is CASSVRGVGELFF. Full variable domain (missing parts from reference TRBV5-4 and TRBJ2-2): ETGVTQSPTHLIKTRGQQVTLRCSSQSGHNTVSWYQQALGQGPQFIFQYYREEENGRGNFPPRFSGLQFPNYSSELNVNALELDDSALYLCASSVRGVGELFFGEGSRLTVL.

Points on this clone: With the read ending 3 residues before the CDR3 end, the germline J gene is used to fill in that end. This chain links TRBV10-1 with TRBJ2-7, with 8 bases matching TRBD1. The CDR3 loop spans 16 amino acids. Germline-derived CDR1 and CDR2 are WNHNN and SYGVQD (reference sequence). Germline trimming cut 6 bases from V and 3 bases from J; bases unmatched to any gene: 13. CDR3 loop: CASSPGRTGSFYEQYF. The part of the CDR3 DNA that was read is TGCGCCAGCAGCCCAGGAAGGACAGGGAGTTTCTACGAG.

The part of the CDR3 DNA that was read is TGTGCCAGCAGTGAAGTCAGGGGAAGCAATCAGCCC. Amino acid sequence: CASSEVRGSNQP. The CDR3 reads in full as CASSEVRGSNQPQHF. The chain uses TRBV6-1 and TRBJ1-5, with D maybe TRBD1 (6 bases). The CDR3 goes on 3 residues after the read ends, and that part is filled in from the germline J gene. Germline values: CDR1 MNHNS, CDR2 SASEGT. The V gene lost 1 base and the J gene lost 1 base, with 8 bases spanning the gap. The CDR3 length is 15 residues.

Concerning this clone itself: With the read ending 3 residues before the CDR3 end, the germline J gene is used to fill in that end. The rearrangement links TRBV7-6 to TRBJ2-7, with D hard to call. The CDR3 is 13 amino acids. Germline V gives CDR1 SGHVS, CDR2 FNYEAQ. V lost 5 bases and J 2 bases, leaving 10 bases between the germline ends. Incomplete CDR3 DNA: TGTGCCAGCAGCCTCCGACATCCCTACGAG. This gives the protein CASSLRHPYE. The whole CDR3 sequence reads CASSLRHPYEQYF. Full variable domain (outside the CDR3, taken from reference TRBV7-6 and TRBJ2-7): GAGVSQSPRYKVTKRGQDVALRCDPISGHVSLYWYRQALGQGPEFLTYFNYEAQQDKSGLPNDRFSAERPEGSISTLTIQRTEQRDSAMYRCASSLRHPYEQYFGPGTRLTVT.

This clone ranks as medium-sized in terms of frequency. With the read ending 3 residues before the CDR3 end, the germline J gene is used to fill in that end. The V call is TRBV10-3, the J call TRBJ2-2, with 9 bases aligning to TRBD1. The V gene's germline CDR1 is ENHRY and CDR2 SYGVKD. V was pared by 4 bases and J by 8 bases, with 8 bases of the junction left unmatched. The CDR3 length is 15 residues. The CDR3 spells CAISAEGQGGGELFF. The CDR3 bases that were read are TGTGCCATCAGTGCAGAGGGACAGGGAGGAGGGGAG.

Of note for this clone: The read terminates 3 residues before the CDR3 end, so the remaining end is supplied by the germline J gene. The rearrangement joins TRBV19 to TRBJ1-2; D possibly corresponds to TRBD1 (6 bases). There are 13 residues in the CDR3. From germline, CDR1 is LNHDA and CDR2 SQIVND (reference sequence). This chain's CDR3 is CASSIQQGEGYTF. The CDR3 bases that were read are TGTGCCAGTAGTATTCAACAGGGTGAAGGC.

Note on this clone: The CDR3 is cut off 3 residues early in the read; its end comes from the germline J gene. V and J are TRBV19 and TRBJ2-3; D may be TRBD2 (5 bases). This CDR3 is built from 15 residues. V lost 6 bases and J lost 2, with 15 bases in between. Germline CDR1 reads LNHDA; CDR2 reads SQIVND (reference sequence). CDR3 bases read: TGTGCCAGTAGGTCCGTGACTACACCCACAGATACG. Translating it yields CASRSVTTPTDT. The entire CDR3 sequence reads CASRSVTTPTDTQYF.

About this clone itself: The read ends 3 residues early relative to the CDR3; the germline J gene fills the gap. The J gene is TRBJ2-1, the V gene TRBV7-9, with D possibly matching TRBD2 (6 bases). CDR1 and CDR2 from the germline V gene are SEHNR and FQNEAQ (reference sequence). Trimming took 5 bases from V and 4 from J, leaving 9 bases between them. The CDR3 is made up of 13 amino acids. CDR3 sequence: CASSMGLYNEQFF. The part of the CDR3 DNA that was read is TGTGCCAGCAGCATGGGACTTTACAATGAG.

Regarding this clone: The CDR3 goes on 3 residues after the read ends, and that part is filled in from the germline J gene. This chain uses TRBV7-2 with TRBJ2-7; 8 nucleotides align to TRBD2. Trimming cost V 4 bases and J 4 bases; bases outside gene matches: 9. The CDR3 covers 15 residues. Germline CDR1 reads SGHTA; CDR2 reads FQGNSA. CDR3 region: CASSSLAGPGYEQYF. CDR3 bases read: TGTGCCAGCAGCTCATTAGCGGGGCCCGGATACGAG. Looking up the rest from reference TRBV7-2 and TRBJ2-7 gives the full variable domain: GAGVSQSPSNKVTEKGKDVELRCDPISGHTALYWYRQSLGQGLEFLIYFQGNSAPDKSGLPSDRFSAERTGGSVSTLTIQRTQQEDSAVYLCASSSLAGPGYEQYFGPGTRLTVT.

A note on this clone: Read data end 3 residues before the CDR3 end; the end is taken from the germline J gene. J is TRBJ2-7 and V is TRBV12-3 or TRBV12-4, with 12 bases aligning to TRBD2. J was trimmed by 5 bases and V by 1 base; bases with no gene match: 3. The CDR3 sequence is 15 residues long. CDR3 residues: CASSLETSGRDEQYF. The sequenced CDR3 bases are TGTGCCAGCAGTTTAGAGACTAGCGGGAGAGACGAG.

Comments on this clone: The read comes to an end 3 residues before the CDR3 does, leaving the germline J gene to fill in the end. This sequence joins TRBV6-1 and TRBJ1-6; D remains unclear. Germline-derived CDR1 and CDR2 are MNHNS and SASEGT. CDR3 length: 13 amino acids. Trimming took off 1 base at V and 8 bases at J, with 6 bases between the two ends. CDR3 DNA, as far as it was read: TGTGCCAGCAGTGAAGTTTTAGATTCACCC. As protein: CASSEVLDSP. The whole CDR3 sequence is CASSEVLDSPLHF.

Details on this clone: The CDR3 end is not reached by the read, which stops 3 residues before it; the germline J gene fills it in. This rearrangement joins TRBV5-1 to TRBJ2-2; 7 nucleotides match TRBD2. V lost 0 bases and J lost 4; bases outside the gene matches: 3. Looked up from germline, CDR1 is SGHRS and CDR2 is YFSETQ. The CDR3 loop spans 15 amino acids. The sequenced CDR3 bases are TGCGCCAGCAGCTTGGCCGCTAGCGGCACCGGGGAG. Residues: CASSLAASGTGE. The whole CDR3 is CASSLAASGTGELFF.

Worth noting for this clone: Read data end 3 residues before the CDR3 end; the end is taken from the germline J gene. This chain connects TRBV30 to TRBJ1-2; D gene ambiguous. Germline CDR1 and CDR2: GTSNPN and SVGIG (reference sequence). V was pared by 4 bases and J by 2 bases, with 11 bases between. The CDR3 totals 13 residues. CDR3 sequence reads: CAWNSLRNYGYTF. The sequenced part of the CDR3 DNA is TGTGCCTGGAACAGCTTAAGGAACTATGGC.

Notes on this clone: The read ends 3 residues before the CDR3 terminus; that terminus is restored from the germline J gene. V is TRBV7-9 and J is TRBJ1-1; maybe TRBD1 (5 bases). V lost 8 bases to trimming and J lost 3 bases, with 13 bases between them. The CDR3 is 13 amino acids. The germline CDR1 and CDR2 sequences are SEHNR and FQNEAQ (reference sequence). The part of the CDR3 DNA that was read is TGTGCCAGCGGGGCTAGAATGGACACTGAA. Translating gives CASGARMDTE. The full CDR3 sequence reads CASGARMDTEAFF.

A remark on this clone: The sequence runs out 3 residues before the end of the CDR3; the remainder is reconstructed from the germline J gene. The chain recombines TRBV28 with TRBJ1-5; D unclear. CDR3 length: 14 residues. The V gene's germline CDR1 is MDHEN and CDR2 SYDVKM. V gave up 7 bases and J gave up 4 bases, with 14 bases separating them. CDR3 in amino acids: CASTEVRTNQPQHF. The CDR3 DNA, read in part, is TGTGCCAGCACTGAGGTCCGTACAAATCAGCCC.

The sequenced CDR3 bases are TGTGCCAGCAGTAACTCCGGGACAGATAATCAGCCG. Translated: CASSNSGTDNQP. The entire CDR3 sequence reads CASSNSGTDNQPQYF. V is TRBV16 and J is TRBJ2-3; 7 bases are shared with TRBD1. The read ends 3 residues shy of where the CDR3 ends; the end is completed using the germline J gene. CDR1 and CDR2 (germline): KGHSY, FQNENV. This CDR3 contains 15 residues.

As to this clone: The read terminates 3 residues before the CDR3 end, so the remaining end is supplied by the germline J gene. This sequence joins TRBV19 and TRBJ2-7, with D possibly matching TRBD1 (6 bases). The germline gives CDR1 LNHDA, CDR2 SQIVND (reference sequence). With 1 base removed from V and 2 bases from J, the gap between germline ends came to 12 bases. The CDR3 has 15 amino acids. The sequenced CDR3 bases are TGTGCCAGTAGTATAGCATGGACAGCGCCCTACGAG. It specifies CASSIAWTAPYE. The full CDR3 protein is CASSIAWTAPYEQYF.